This T cell receptor (beta chain) derives from a study of naive and memory T cell subsets (dated by TCRdb to between 2016 and 2019). At the level of the whole study: Sorted naive and memory T cell subsets from peripheral blood were analyzed in the study using a UMI-based, open-source pipeline for TCR alpha and beta sequencing. IgG serology results and the functional CMV T cell responses were in complete agreement. RNA was DNase-treated and reverse transcribed with TCR constant-region primers, mostly using SuperScript III.

To prepare the library, UMI-ligation and nested PCR was applied. The beta constant-region primer consisted of an equimolar mixture of two oligonucleotides that together covered TRBC1 and TRBC2. T4 RNA ligase 1 ligated a single-stranded oligonucleotide carrying the SP2 primer and a 12-nucleotide UMI to the cDNA 3' end. Four rounds of PCR, combining the SP2 primer with nested alpha and beta constant-region primers, were used to amplify the ligated cDNA. Incubation of the ligation reaction lasted roughly 20-25 hours at 16 degrees C. To avoid over-amplification, PCR2 was usually performed as a SYBR Green qPCR and halted once a predetermined threshold was reached. Apart from the first purification, every purification step used Agencourt AMPure XP magnetic beads. Libraries were quantified by Qubit and checked on a TapeStation, where a main peak was expected near 650 bp. The pooled libraries were sequenced on an Illumina MiSeq using v2 2x251 paired-end kits, which usually yielded roughly 1-2 million reads per sample. Each sample was pooled at 3.5 to 4 nM, and about 5-8% PhiX was included to help cluster recognition. The study's processing was this. Decombinator assigned V and J genes to Demultiplexor-processed FASTQ reads by tag matching, allowing a single base-pair mismatch. UMIs were used by Collapsinator to correct both sequencing errors and frequency errors arising from PCR heterogeneity. TCRs were translated and CDR3s were extracted from the conserved cysteine to the FGXG phenylalanine by CDR3Translator, with non-productive sequences being flagged. Repertoires were subsampled to equal numbers of UMI-defined TCRs before Gini, Shannon entropy and inverse Simpson indices were calculated. Clonotype abundance distributions were fitted to a power law by maximum likelihood within the linear range. For one naive CD8 sample, the pipeline and MIGEC produced similar UMI counts, unique TCR numbers and clonal distributions. A set of several thousand CMV-associated CDR3 sequences, compiled from VDJdb and a published dataset, was used to search the repertoires. TCRdb reanalyzed the raw reads on its own, using fastp at Q25 for trimming and MiXCR for clone calling, and kept in-frame beta chains. Rows merge per CDR3 protein into single entries with the most common DNA and genes. TCRdb, rather than the study authors, made the V and J calls. The table for this sample lists 65,000 to 85,000 distinct CDR3 sequences; about an eighth of them were counted only once. The ten largest clones add up to over 0.75% of the sample.

Clipping removes 5 bases from V and 4 bases from J, with 6 as the unmatched junction base count. CDR1 and CDR2 (MDHEN, SYDVKM) derive from the germline V gene. The cysteine opens and the phenylalanine closes a CDR3 of 15 amino acids. The only DNA kept is the CDR3, 45 bases in frame from the first base. About this clonotype itself: Its antigen remains unidentified. The record has no base qualities; no much larger clone is one base away.

From the second PCR step on, the TCR alpha and beta chain libraries were amplified in separate reactions. CMV status of each donor was established by measuring IFNgamma production from CD4+ T cells after fresh PBMCs were stimulated overnight with CMV viral lysate. Using Miltenyi beads, CD4 T cells were first positively selected, and CD8 T cells were then positively selected from the CD4-negative fraction. Cells stained for CD3, CD4, CD8, CD45RA, CD27 and a live/dead dye were sorted on a BD Aria II into four subsets by CD45RA and CD27. A few healthy volunteers provided blood, and each donor's sample was split into CD4 and CD8 T cells and then further divided into four differentiation subsets. Roughly 120 ml of peripheral blood was collected from each donor, and PBMC were isolated by Ficoll-Paque PLUS density-gradient centrifugation. After sorting, cells were lysed in RLT buffer, RNA was extracted using a Qiagen RNeasy kit, and the extracted RNA was stored at -80 degrees C.

The paper as a whole reports these results and caveats: RNA-based TCR counts may be affected by expression changes linked to T cell activation and differentiation. Following error correction, more than 95% of naive TCR sequences occurred only once, which made naive abundance distributions much steeper than those of memory subsets. In both CD4 and CD8 cells, the Gini index increased while Shannon and inverse Simpson diversity decreased from naive through CM, EM and EMRA. The repertoire findings for the naive and memory subsets could not be validated, as no ground truth was available. Single alpha or beta chain sequences, rather than paired alpha/beta receptors, were used to define clonotypes. A power law was followed by TCR abundance, with an exponent that differed between naive and memory subsets but was consistent across the three individuals.

Input material: central memory CD4+ T cells from blood. The intended sense of this specimen's cell subset or site label: central memory, CD45RA- CD27+. This TCR was recovered from a human donor in good health. The receptor chain draws on TRBV28 and TRBJ1-4; a stretch of 8 junction bases matches TRBD1. The CDR3 region: CASSTTGTGNEKLFF. The nucleotides are TGTGCCAGCAGTACAACCGGGACAGGTAATGAAAAACTGTTTTTT.